This entry concerns a single T cell receptor beta chain. The antigen remains undetermined. The data derive from a study of T cells in Graves' hyperthyroidism and ophthalmopathy. The study enrolled patients aged 18 to 65 with newly diagnosed hyperthyroidism of under 2 months' duration. For the diagnoses, clinical symptoms, serum thyroxine and TRAb, thyroid ultrasound and orbital computed tomography were used. RNA transcripts served as the template for amplifying TCR beta CDR3 regions. An initial round of RT-PCR targeting the TCR CDR3 relied on the HTBI primer set. TCRdb independently ran MiXCR on the multiplex PCR reads; one entry per CDR3 protein. This table has approximately 590,000 distinct CDR3 sequences, just over 45% appearing once. General study points: Blood samples included most of the expanded thyroid clonotypes exceeding 0.001. Separation of ophthalmopathy from stable hyperthyroidism was achieved by a 13 V-J model.

The CDR3 runs to 16 residues. Germline lookup yields CDR1 LNHNV and CDR2 YYDKDF (reference sequence). The V end was cut by 4 bases, the J end by 4 bases, with 14 bases between. The sample taken for sequencing was peripheral blood or thyroid tissue (not recorded which). The gene calls are TRBV15 and TRBJ2-6; D gene uncertain. The TCR sequence derives from a woman younger than 35 with Graves' hyperthyroidism. In nucleotides, the CDR3 is TGTGCCACCAGCATCAGTACCGGCACCGGGGCCAACGTCCTGACTTTC. Its protein is CATSISTGTGANVLTF.